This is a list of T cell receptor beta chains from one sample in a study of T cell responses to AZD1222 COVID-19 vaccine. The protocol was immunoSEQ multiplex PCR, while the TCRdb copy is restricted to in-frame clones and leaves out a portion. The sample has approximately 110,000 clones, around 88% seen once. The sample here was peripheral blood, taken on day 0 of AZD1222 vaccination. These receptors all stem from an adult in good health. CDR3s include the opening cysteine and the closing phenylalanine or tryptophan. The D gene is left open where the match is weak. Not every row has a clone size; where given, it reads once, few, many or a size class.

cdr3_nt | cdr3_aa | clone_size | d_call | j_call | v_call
TGTGCCAGTACCCCCGGACAGGGGTGGAACACTGAAGCTTTCTTT | CASTPGQGWNTEAFF | NA | TRBD1 | TRBJ1-1 | TRBV19
TGCGCCAGCAGCCCATCCGACCGGGAAGGGAGGTACGGGGGCTACACCTTC | CASSPSDREGRYGGYTF | NA | NA | TRBJ1-2 | TRBV4-1
TGCGCCAGCAGCTTGGGAGGGACAGACCTTAACTATGGCTACACCTTC | CASSLGGTDLNYGYTF | NA | TRBD1 | TRBJ1-2 | TRBV5-1
TGTGCCAGCAGCGTCAGCGGGGGGTACGAGCAGTACTTC | CASSVSGGYEQYF | NA | TRBD2 | TRBJ2-7 | TRBV3-1/TRBV3-2
TGTGCCATCAGTGAGTCGACGGGGAACTATGGCTACACCTTC | CAISESTGNYGYTF | NA | NA | TRBJ1-2 | TRBV10-3
TGTGCCAGCAGGAGTGATGGGACAGGGTTCTTTGGCTACACCTTC | CASRSDGTGFFGYTF | once | TRBD1 | TRBJ1-2 | TRBV2
TGTGCCAGCAGCCGCCTAGGCGGGGGAACCGACACCGGGGAGCTGTTTTTT | CASSRLGGGTDTGELFF | NA | TRBD2 | TRBJ2-2 | TRBV14
TGTGCCAGCAGCCGCTCCACGGGCCTCTCGGGGGCCAACGTCCTGACTTTC | CASSRSTGLSGANVLTF | NA | NA | TRBJ2-6 | TRBV5-4
TGTGCCAGCAGCAACCGGGACAGGGACTCCTACGAGCAGTACTTC | CASSNRDRDSYEQYF | NA | TRBD1 | TRBJ2-7 | TRBV7-9
TGTGCCAGCAGACAACACGTATCCAACTATGGCTACACCTTC | CASRQHVSNYGYTF | NA | NA | TRBJ1-2 | TRBV27
TGTGCCAGCAGCTACACCGGGACAGGCAATTCACCCCTCCACTTT | CASSYTGTGNSPLHF | NA | TRBD1 | TRBJ1-6 | TRBV7-3
TGTGCCAGCAGTTACTCGAGGTCGGGGCTAGGAACTGAAGCTTTCTTT | CASSYSRSGLGTEAFF | NA | NA | TRBJ1-1 | TRBV6-2/TRBV6-3
TGTGCCAGCAGCTTAACGGATACGCAGTATTTT | CASSLTDTQYF | NA | NA | TRBJ2-3 | TRBV7-2
TGTGCCAGTAGTGTGGACAGGCAGCGTCCCCTCCACTTT | CASSVDRQRPLHF | NA | TRBD1 | TRBJ1-6 | TRBV19
TGTGCCACCAGTGAAGGCAGGGGTTCACCCCTCCACTTT | CATSEGRGSPLHF | once | NA | TRBJ1-6 | TRBV24-1
TGCGCCAGCAGCTCATCCGGGACAGAAGGTCTAAGGGCTGGCTACACCTTC | CASSSSGTEGLRAGYTF | once | TRBD1 | TRBJ1-2 | TRBV5-1
TGTGCCAGCAGCTTACGGTGGCAGGGGATCGGTGAGCAGTTCTTC | CASSLRWQGIGEQFF | once | NA | TRBJ2-1 | TRBV13
TGTGCCAGCAGTTCACTGGACAGGGCATCTTACGAGCAGTACTTC | CASSSLDRASYEQYF | NA | TRBD1 | TRBJ2-7 | TRBV28
TGTGCCAGCAGCTTCGAGGGGGCAGGGAAGTCTGGGACCCAGTACTTC | CASSFEGAGKSGTQYF | NA | TRBD1 | TRBJ2-5 | TRBV7-9
TGTGCCAGCAGCATAGCTGGGGCCGTTAATTCACCCCTCCACTTT | CASSIAGAVNSPLHF | NA | NA | TRBJ1-6 | TRBV7-2
TGTGCCAGCAGTTACCTGACGGGGGGGGATCAAGAGACCCAGTACTTC | CASSYLTGGDQETQYF | few | TRBD2 | TRBJ2-5 | TRBV6-6
TGTGCCAGCAGTGACCCGGGACAGACTAACTATGGCTACACCTTC | CASSDPGQTNYGYTF | NA | TRBD1 | TRBJ1-2 | TRBV6-1
TGTGCCAGCAGCCAAGGCCCAGGGCCTGAAGCTTTCTTT | CASSQGPGPEAFF | NA | NA | TRBJ1-1 | TRBV3-1/TRBV3-2
TGTGCCAGCAGCCAGGGGCTTCCCTGGGCGACTGAAGCTTTCTTT | CASSQGLPWATEAFF | NA | NA | TRBJ1-1 | TRBV14
TGCAGCGTCACGGGGAGAGACTCGGTGTCAAACACCATATATTTT | CSVTGRDSVSNTIYF | NA | NA | TRBJ1-3 | TRBV29-1
TGTGCCAGCAGTGGTACAGGGGACGGGTATGGCTACACCTTC | CASSGTGDGYGYTF | NA | TRBD1 | TRBJ1-2 | TRBV6-2/TRBV6-3
TGTGCCAGCAACGGTGGGACAGCCGACTATGGCTACACCTTC | CASNGGTADYGYTF | NA | TRBD1 | TRBJ1-2 | TRBV25-1
TGTGCCAGCAGCCACGGAGACCGTGAAGCTTTCTTT | CASSHGDREAFF | NA | NA | TRBJ1-1 | TRBV3-1/TRBV3-2
TGTGCCACCAGTGATGATCAAGCAGATATTTACAATGAGCAGTTCTTC | CATSDDQADIYNEQFF | NA | NA | TRBJ2-1 | TRBV24-1
TGTGCCACCTGCGACAGGGAGAGTTCACCCCTCCACTTT | CATCDRESSPLHF | NA | TRBD1 | TRBJ1-6 | TRBV10-3
TGTGCCAGCAGCTCAGGACAGGGGACACGGGGCTACACCTTC | CASSSGQGTRGYTF | NA | TRBD1 | TRBJ1-2 | TRBV11-1
TGTGCCAGCAGCCAAGGGACAGGGAGGTCAGATACGCAGTATTTT | CASSQGTGRSDTQYF | NA | TRBD1 | TRBJ2-3 | TRBV3-1/TRBV3-2
TGTGCCAGCAGTAGGGATCTACTTGGAAACACCATATATTTT | CASSRDLLGNTIYF | NA | NA | TRBJ1-3 | TRBV6-6
TGCGCCAGCAGCTTGGGCGGGGGGATGAACACTGAAGCTTTCTTT | CASSLGGGMNTEAFF | NA | NA | TRBJ1-1 | TRBV5-1
TGTGCCACCAGCAGAGAACGTAACCCCGGGGAGCTGTTTTTT | CATSRERNPGELFF | NA | NA | TRBJ2-2 | TRBV15
TGTGCCAGCAGCTTAGCGGTATCTCTGGGCGGGCAAAACATTCAGTACTTC | CASSLAVSLGGQNIQYF | once | NA | TRBJ2-4 | TRBV11-1
TGTGCCAGCAGCTTAGTCCCCGAAGTGGGTGGGGAGCTGTTTTTT | CASSLVPEVGGELFF | NA | NA | TRBJ2-2 | TRBV7-8
TGTGCCAGCACAAGACAGGGGCCCTACGAGCAGTACTTC | CASTRQGPYEQYF | NA | TRBD1 | TRBJ2-7 | TRBV6-5
TGTGCCAGCAGCTTAGGACTAGCAGGTGCCGGGGAGCTGTTTTTT | CASSLGLAGAGELFF | NA | TRBD2 | TRBJ2-2 | TRBV7-7
TGTGCCAGCAGTCGGGACCTGACTCCTGGAAACACCATATATTTT | CASSRDLTPGNTIYF | NA | NA | TRBJ1-3 | TRBV6-2/TRBV6-3
TGTGCCAGCAGCGTAGAAAGCGGGGCCGGGGTCGAGCAGTACTTC | CASSVESGAGVEQYF | NA | TRBD2 | TRBJ2-7 | TRBV9